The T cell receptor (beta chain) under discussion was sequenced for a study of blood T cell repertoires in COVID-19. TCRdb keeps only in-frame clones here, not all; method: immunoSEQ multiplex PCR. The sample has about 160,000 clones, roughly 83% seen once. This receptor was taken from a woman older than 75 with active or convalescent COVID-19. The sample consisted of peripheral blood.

This chain's CDR3 is CASSISTGGPTGELFF. DNA for the CDR3: TGTGCCAGTAGTATCTCGACGGGGGGGCCGACCGGGGAGCTGTTTTTT. The chain has TRBV19 and TRBJ2-2; 8 nucleotides match TRBD2. The CDR3 loop spans 16 amino acids. V gave up 3 bases and J gave up 5 bases; unmatched junction bases: 8. Germline CDR1 is LNHDA and CDR2 is SQIVND (reference sequence).